The present TCR beta chain was sequenced within a study of blood T cell repertoires in COVID-19 (dated by TCRdb to the early 2020s). Describing the broader study: The collaborator samples originated in the United States, Italy and Spain and spanned the acute and convalescent phases of COVID-19. A freely available public database, intended as a resource for researchers studying the immune response to SARS-CoV-2, is where the repertoires were released. Deeply sampled blood TCRbeta repertoires from subjects exposed to, actively infected with, or recovered from COVID-19 were included in the dataset. Sample metadata almost always included a de-identified subject ID, COVID-19 status, age in years and sex. HLA class I and class II types, where available, came from metadata supplied by the sample provider rather than from assay-based typing. Samples were obtained from the ongoing ImmuneRACE study (first 160 participants) and from 1,254 subjects provided by 6 global collaborators. The prospective study material was composed of cDNA or gDNA derived from T cells, B-cell-depleted T cells, or PBMCs.

Summary of the overall study and its limitations: Clinical and demographic metadata were provided uncurated, with the amount varying by source and participant.

The CDR3 measures 19 amino acids from cysteine to phenylalanine. Of all the DNA, just the CDR3 is kept, 57 bases in frame from base 1. V loses 4 bases at its end and J loses 1 base; junction bases beyond the gene matches: 18. CDR1 SGHRS and CDR2 YFSETQ are derived from the germline V gene. In regard to this clone: The antigen it recognizes is unknown. Base-call qualities are not available, and no considerably larger clone is one nucleotide away.

One collaborating source in Seattle enrolled patients while the patients were actively infected and followed the patients over time throughout the course of disease. Each collaborating institution followed its own protocols to collect whole blood in K2EDTA tubes. For TCRbeta analysis, collaborators shipped samples in one of three forms: frozen whole blood, isolated PBMCs, or DNA extracted from either of those sample types. TCRbeta CDR3 regions were amplified from genomic DNA by means of the immunoSEQ Assay, a bias-controlled multiplex PCR. Regarding the original processing steps: Nucleated cell counts per sample were estimated from amplification of reference gene primers within the assay. To quantify the absolute abundance of each unique TCRbeta CDR3 rearrangement, sequence reads were collapsed and filtered. For each sample, productive Simpson clonality was calculated by taking the square root of Simpson's diversity index across productive rearrangements. Entries here come from immuneACCESS through TCRdb and include only in-frame sequences with V and J called. Some clones fail to appear in such tables; in the studies checked, an unresolved V gene covers under half of the shortfall, and the cause of the remainder is unknown. That table gives V, J and clone size, and the DNA gave D and trimming. For this sample the table gives under 450,000 clones, of which about 89% were detected only once. The top ten constitute about 1.6% of the sample.

The sequence came from a woman aged 40 to 50 with COVID-19, enrolled during active disease. In this chain, TRBV5-1 is recombined with TRBJ2-3; TRBD2 fits 7 bases in the junction. Sequenced sample: peripheral blood. The encoded CDR3 is CASSRAPQRGIGGTDTQYF. In nucleotides, the sequence is TGCGCCAGCAGCCGAGCCCCCCAGCGGGGCATTGGGGGCACAGATACGCAGTATTTT.